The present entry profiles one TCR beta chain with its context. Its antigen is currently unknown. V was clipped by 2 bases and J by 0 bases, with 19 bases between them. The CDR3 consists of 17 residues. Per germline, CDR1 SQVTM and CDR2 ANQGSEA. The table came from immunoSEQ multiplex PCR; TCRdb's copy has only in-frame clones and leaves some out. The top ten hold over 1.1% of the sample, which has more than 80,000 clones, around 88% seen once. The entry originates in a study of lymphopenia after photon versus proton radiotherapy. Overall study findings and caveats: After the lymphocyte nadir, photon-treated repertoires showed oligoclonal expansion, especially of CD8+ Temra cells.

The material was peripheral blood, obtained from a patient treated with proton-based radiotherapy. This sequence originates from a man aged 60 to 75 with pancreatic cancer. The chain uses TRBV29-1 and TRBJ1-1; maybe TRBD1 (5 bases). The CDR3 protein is CSVEFNWGRDMNTEAFF. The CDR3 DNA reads TGCAGCGTTGAATTTAATTGGGGCAGAGATATGAACACTGAAGCTTTCTTT. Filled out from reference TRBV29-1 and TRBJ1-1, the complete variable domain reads SAVISQKPSRDICQRGTSLTIQCQVDSQVTMMFWYRQQPGQSLTLIATANQGSEATYESGFVIDKFPISRPNLTFSTLTVSNMSPEDSSIYLCSVEFNWGRDMNTEAFFGQGTRLTVV.